This T cell receptor (beta chain) was sequenced in a study of T cell repertoires in cytomegalovirus infection. Via MiXCR, TCRdb re-called the reads, giving one row per CDR3 protein. Among some 590,000 distinct CDR3 sequences listed, about 39% were seen once. There are 15 residues in the CDR3. V lost 4 bases to trimming and J lost 4 bases, with 13 bases between them. Looked up from germline, CDR1 is SNHLY and CDR2 is FYNNEI. Of note for this clonotype: Its target is unknown.

This TCR derives from a human donor in good health (CMV status not recorded). Some clones in this sample may be carry-over from other donors' samples. The starting material was cultured PBMCs, obtained from culture after CMV antigen stimulation. This chain links TRBV2 with TRBJ2-2; the D call may be TRBD1 or TRBD2 (5 bases each). CDR3: CASSGPGPGTGELFF. The CDR3 region has the DNA TGTGCCAGCAGTGGACCGGGGCCGGGCACCGGGGAGCTGTTTTTT.